Detailed here is one T cell receptor (beta chain). The sample belongs to a study of blood T cell repertoires in COVID-19. For the study at large: Acute and convalescent COVID-19 samples came from the United States, Italy and Spain. PBMCs, B-cell-depleted T cells, or T cells provided the cDNA or gDNA that made up the material.

In the study's own analysis: Estimation of nucleated cell counts relied on the amplification of reference gene primers. The method was immunoSEQ multiplex PCR; TCRdb's version includes in-frame clones alone and lacks a portion of them. The DNA was the basis for D and trimming; V, J and clone size are from that table. The sample holds around 250,000 clones, around four fifths seen once. The junction had 7 bases not matched to a gene; V was cut back by 10 bases and J by 6 bases. Germline loops: CDR1 MNHNY, CDR2 SVGAGI (reference sequence). The CDR3 runs to 14 residues. J is TRBJ2-1 and V is TRBV6-6; 12 bases agree with TRBD1. Sequencing input: peripheral blood. The TCR originated in an elderly man with acute or convalescent COVID-19. The DNA of the CDR3 is TGTGCCACCGGGACAGGGGGCGCTTCCAATGAGCAGTTCTTC. It yields the protein CATGTGGASNEQFF.